This TCR beta chain was profiled in a study of T-cell reconstitution after alpha-beta-depleted transplantation in children. Points from the study as a whole: At one year after transplant, newly produced T cells mostly accounted for T-cell counts and diversity. At day 60, the high TCRbeta diversity found in some patients originated from recipient T cells and thymic progenitors that had survived. The origin of alpha-beta T cells about two months after transplant was reportedly several hundred expanded graft clones.

Library preparation (for TCRbeta) was performed with unique molecular identifiers. In TCRdb, the PCR reads were re-called with MiXCR into one record per CDR3 protein. The repertoire holds a few hundred thousand distinct CDR3 sequences, with around 9.1% as singletons. This clonotype was observed a handful of times. As yet, its antigen is unknown. CDR1 and CDR2 from the germline V gene are LNHDA and SQIVND (reference sequence). V dropped 0 bases and J dropped 3 bases, with 6 bases sitting between them. The CDR3 extends over 14 amino acids. This chain connects TRBV19 to TRBJ2-1; no definite D call. The sample here was PBMCs, taken before TCRalphabeta/CD19-depleted stem cell transplant. This clonotype originated in a boy younger than two with acute myeloid leukemia, due to receive a stem cell transplant. The CDR3 loop reads CASSIDVSYNEQFF. The CDR3 DNA reads TGTGCCAGTAGTATAGATGTCAGCTACAATGAGCAGTTCTTC.